This entry concerns a single TCR beta chain. This clone was seen just once. The antigen it binds to is not known. Base qualities are not at hand, and no much larger clone is one base apart. This specimen belongs to a study of blood T cell repertoires in COVID-19 (dated by TCRdb to the early 2020s). As for the study more broadly: The collaborator samples originated in the United States, Italy and Spain and spanned the acute and convalescent phases of COVID-19. Deeply sampled blood TCRbeta repertoires from subjects exposed to, actively infected with, or recovered from COVID-19 were included in the dataset. The prospective study material was composed of cDNA or gDNA derived from T cells, B-cell-depleted T cells, or PBMCs. Where available, HLA class I and class II types were obtained from metadata supplied by the sample provider rather than from assay-based typing. Sample metadata almost always included a de-identified subject ID, COVID-19 status, age in years and sex. A freely available public database, intended as a resource for researchers studying the immune response to SARS-CoV-2, is where the repertoires were released. Samples came from the ongoing ImmuneRACE study (first 160 participants) plus 1,254 subjects from 6 global collaborators.

Looking up the germline V gene (reference sequence) yields CDR1 LNHDA and CDR2 SQIVND. V sheds 6 bases and J sheds 4 bases, leaving 12 bases between their ends. The CDR3 has 13 amino acids, counting the end cysteine and phenylalanine. Only the CDR3 DNA is retained, 39 bases long and in frame from the first base. Whole blood was collected in K2EDTA tubes by collaborating institutions according to the institutions' own protocols. For TCRbeta analysis, collaborator samples were shipped as frozen whole blood, as isolated PBMCs, or as DNA extracted from either sample type. Overall study results and their limits: The quantity of clinical and demographic metadata differed by source and by participant and was supplied without curation.

The immunoSEQ Assay, a bias-controlled multiplex PCR, was used to amplify TCRbeta CDR3 regions from genomic DNA. The authors processed their data as follows. The number of nucleated cells in each sample was estimated by amplification of reference gene primers within the assay. Sequence reads were collapsed and filtered to measure the absolute abundance of every unique TCRbeta CDR3 rearrangement. For each sample, productive Simpson clonality was calculated as the square root of Simpson's diversity index across productive rearrangements. TCRdb limited this immuneACCESS table to in-frame rearrangements with V and J called. A share of clones is missing; checked studies link under half to unresolved V genes, and the rest is unexplained. V, J and clone size are taken as reported in that table, and D and trimming were inferred from the DNA itself. Here the sample has about 180,000 clones; approximately 88% occur a single time. The ten most abundant clones make up under 3% of the sample.

The rearranged chain carries TRBV19 and TRBJ1-2, with the D gene call left open. This receptor was taken from a woman aged 60-75 years with acute or convalescent COVID-19. The sample taken for sequencing was peripheral blood. The CDR3 here reads CASRYLEGYGYTF. DNA sequence: TGTGCCAGTAGATATTTGGAGGGCTATGGCTACACCTTC.